The 15 T cell receptor beta chains below were found in one sample sequenced in a study of blood T cell repertoires in COVID-19. Method: immunoSEQ multiplex PCR; TCRdb's copy keeps in-frame clones and lacks some. The data contain approximately 160,000 clones, roughly 84% of them singletons. Sample: peripheral blood. The receptors originated from a woman aged 80 or over with active or convalescent COVID-19.

The chain joins TRBV5-5 to TRBJ1-1; TRBD1 aligns across 7 bases. Germline values: CDR1 SGHKS, CDR2 YYEKEE (reference sequence). CDR3 size: 16 residues. Trimming cost V 4 bases and J 0 bases; bases outside gene matches: 9. For the CDR3, the DNA is TGTGCCAGCAGCAGCGGCCTGGGACAGATGAACACTGAAGCTTTCTTT. Translation gives CASSSGLGQMNTEAFF.

The J gene is TRBJ2-1, the V gene TRBV6-5; TRBD1 agrees at 12 bases. In germline, CDR1 is MNHEY, CDR2 SVGAGI. The CDR3 totals 16 residues. V gave up 2 bases and J gave up 7 bases; unmatched junction bases: 6. The CDR3, as DNA: TGTGCCAGCAGTTACCGGGGACAGGGGGCGGGTAATGAGCAGTTCTTC. It encodes CASSYRGQGAGNEQFF.

The CDR3 region is CASSILSGPGGSNQPQHF. The DNA for the CDR3 is TGTGCCAGTAGTATTTTGTCCGGGCCGGGGGGGAGCAATCAGCCCCAGCATTTT. The chain is built from TRBV19 and TRBJ1-5; tentative D call: TRBD1 (5 bases). V gave up 3 bases and J gave up 1 base, with 19 bases separating them. Germline CDR1 LNHDA, CDR2 SQIVND (reference sequence). This CDR3 is 18 amino acids long. The variable domain in full, completed from reference TRBV19 and TRBJ1-5, reads DGGITQSPKYLFRKEGQNVTLSCEQNLNHDAMYWYRQDPGQGLRLIYYSQIVNDFQKGDIAEGYSVSREKKESFPLTVTSAQKNPTAFYLCASSILSGPGGSNQPQHFGDGTRLSIL.

The rearrangement uses TRBV9 and TRBJ2-2, with D tentatively TRBD1 (5 bases). The CDR3 totals 14 residues. Trimming removed 2 bases at V and 5 bases at J, with 10 bases between. Germline CDR1 and CDR2: SGDLS and YYNGEE. Here the CDR3 DNA reads TGTGCCAGCAGCGTGGTCCAGGGTACCGGGGAGCTGTTTTTT. It specifies CASSVVQGTGELFF.

The CDR3 loop reads CASRKTGTDNSPLHF. The CDR3 nucleotides read TGTGCCAGCAGGAAAACCGGGACAGATAATTCACCCCTCCACTTT. The chain carries TRBV5-5 and TRBJ1-6; 7 nucleotides agree with TRBD1. The CDR3 is made up of 15 amino acids. Per germline, CDR1 SGHKS and CDR2 YYEKEE (reference sequence). The V gene end was trimmed by 5 bases and the J gene end by 5 bases; junction bases not matched to a gene: 7.

This sequence joins TRBV5-6 and TRBJ2-7, with TRBD1 as a possible D gene (6 bases). V lost 3 bases to trimming and J lost 0 bases, with 13 bases between them. The V gene's germline CDR1 is SGHDT and CDR2 YYEEEE. This CDR3 is built from 15 residues. The CDR3 region has the DNA TGTGCCAGCAGCTCATACGACAGGAGCTCCTACGAGCAGTACTTC. Its protein product is CASSSYDRSSYEQYF.

This chain joins TRBV14 and TRBJ2-1; TRBD1 matches at 7 bases. This CDR3 spans 14 amino acids. J gave up 5 bases and V 3 bases, and 4 bases lay outside the gene matches. The germline V gene has CDR1 SGHDN and CDR2 FVKESK. CDR3 bases: TGTGCCAGCAGCCACCGGGACAGAAACAATGAGCAGTTCTTC. Amino acid sequence: CASSHRDRNNEQFF. Full variable domain (missing parts from reference TRBV14 and TRBJ2-1): EAGVTQFPSHSVIEKGQTVTLRCDPISGHDNLYWYRRVMGKEIKFLLHFVKESKQDESGMPNNRFLAERTGGTYSTLKVQPAELEDSGVYFCASSHRDRNNEQFFGPGTRLTVL.

The genes are TRBV18 and TRBJ1-2; a possible D gene is TRBD1 (5 bases). Trimming removed 4 bases from V and 2 bases from J, with 11 bases in between. The germline CDR1 and CDR2 sequences are KGHSH and LQKENI. This CDR3 spans 14 amino acids. The CDR3 region has the DNA TGTGCCAGCTCACTGACAGCAACCAACTATGGCTACACCTTC. As protein: CASSLTATNYGYTF.

This chain uses TRBV27 with TRBJ1-6; D gene ambiguous. CDR1 and CDR2 from the germline V gene are MNHEY and SMNVEV (reference sequence). The CDR3 totals 16 residues. Trimming cost V 0 bases and J 4 bases, with 10 bases left between them. This CDR3 is CASSLSAVSYNSPLHF. In DNA form, the CDR3 reads TGTGCCAGCAGTTTATCGGCGGTGTCTTATAATTCACCCCTCCACTTT.

V usage is TRBV5-8 and J usage is TRBJ1-5, with D possibly matching TRBD1 (5 bases). Germline lookup yields CDR1 SGHTS and CDR2 YDEGEE. The CDR3 extends over 16 amino acids. Deletions cut 0 bases from V and 6 bases from J, with 16 bases between. CDR3 protein: CASSLALGPKGQPQHF. The CDR3 region has the DNA TGTGCCAGCAGCTTGGCCCTGGGGCCCAAGGGTCAGCCCCAGCATTTT.

The chain couples TRBV7-9 to TRBJ2-5; 10 bases line up with TRBD1. The CDR3 covers 15 residues. Germline CDR1 SEHNR, CDR2 FQNEAQ (reference sequence). The J segment lost 3 bases and the V segment lost 5 bases, leaving 6 bases of the junction unmatched. As DNA, the CDR3 is TGTGCCAGCAGCCCAAAAGGGACAGGGGAAGAGACCCAGTACTTC. Its translation: CASSPKGTGEETQYF.

V usage is TRBV30 and J usage is TRBJ1-6; D is undetermined. The germline V and J ends were trimmed by 1 base and 10 bases, with 5 bases remaining between them. Germline V gives CDR1 GTSNPN, CDR2 SVGIG (reference sequence). The CDR3 spans 11 residues. The CDR3 nucleotides are TGTGCCTGGAGTGAAGCGTCACCCCTCCACTTT. Residues: CAWSEASPLHF.

In DNA, the CDR3 is TGCGCCAGCAGTGAGCAGGGGAGCTCCTACAATGAGCAGTTCTTC. Translating gives CASSEQGSSYNEQFF. The chain employs TRBV10-2 and TRBJ2-1; D perhaps matches TRBD1 (6 bases). V was clipped by 2 bases and J by 0 bases, with 8 bases between them. Germline CDR1 reads WSHSY; CDR2 reads SAAADI. The CDR3 has 15 amino acids.

The chain carries TRBV5-4 and TRBJ2-5, with 10 bases lining up with TRBD2. The germline gives CDR1 SGHNT, CDR2 YYREEE (reference sequence). The CDR3 runs to 15 residues. Trimming cost V 0 bases and J 4 bases; bases outside gene matches: 3. This chain's CDR3 is CASSLASSGGETQYF. The CDR3, as DNA: TGTGCCAGCAGCTTGGCTTCTAGCGGGGGAGAGACCCAGTACTTC.

This clone was seen a handful of times. V is TRBV6-5 and J is TRBJ1-2; D is ambiguous. CDR3 length equals 13 residues. The ends were cut back, 7 bases at V and 3 bases at J, with 12 bases in the middle. Germline CDR1 MNHEY, CDR2 SVGAGI. CDR3 sequence (DNA): TGTGCCAGCACCCGAGGGTCTGACTATGGCTACACCTTC. It is translated as CASTRGSDYGYTF.